The T cell receptor beta chain under discussion was sequenced for a study of CD4 T cells in relation to SARS-CoV-2 and coronaviruses (dated by TCRdb to about 2021). In the study overall: In the ViraFEST assay, PBMCs were cultured with antigen for approximately ten days, after which TCR beta CDR3s were sequenced to identify antigen-specific clonal expansions. The study assessed, at the TCR clonotype level, memory CD4+ T cell crossreactivity between SARS-CoV-2 and common cold coronavirus spike proteins. Shared crossreactive spike epitopes were mapped to their HLA restriction using patient-derived lymphoblastoid cell lines. A different, Illumina-based TCR-beta assay was used to sequence expansion assays from other donors in the study. The Adaptive Biotechnologies TCR-sequencing kit was used for samples from three pre-COVID donors and for the naive versus memory experiments, whereas the other data were Illumina-based. An HIV-1 Nef peptide pool or a no-peptide culture served as the negative reference condition.

Concerning this clone: What this receptor recognizes is not known. Base-call qualities are not available, and no considerably larger clone is one nucleotide away.

Library generation was performed with the immunoSEQ multiplex PCR assay. The study's processing was this. Preprocessing removed nonproductive sequences and CDR3s not starting with C, not ending with F or W, or shorter than 7 amino acids. The MANAFEST web app identified antigen-specific clonotypes based on expansion compared with the reference and other culture wells. To be counted as positive, a clone had to show significant expansion compared with the reference culture, at an FDR below 0.05, in 2 of 3 replicate wells. To be called positive, a clone also had to show significant expansion compared with every other tandem well and an odds ratio greater than 5. CDR3 homology was quantified as pairwise Levenshtein distance, calculated with the stringdist R package after three terminal residues were trimmed from each end. This immuneACCESS table, as held by TCRdb, lists in-frame sequences with V and J called but not all clones. Of the missing ones, under half trace to an unresolved V gene in checked studies; the others have no known cause. V and J calls and clone size are as listed in that table; D and trimming were resolved from the DNA. The table for this sample lists 15,000 to 25,000 clones; 74% of them were counted only once. Of the sample, 20% to 25% falls within the top ten clones.

CD4+ T cells from unexposed donors were collected before the COVID-19 pandemic (2011-2018). After more than 9 days of culture, CD4+ T cells were isolated with the EasySep CD4+ T cell isolation kit. As cell number allowed, CD4+ T cells from unexposed donors were tested for reactivity to SARS-CoV-2 S and N and to four common cold coronavirus spike pools. PBMCs were cultured at a few million per well in IMDM supplemented with around 5.3% human AB serum and roughly 10 IU/ml IL-2. Half of the culture medium was replaced with fresh IL-2-containing medium on days 3 and 7. Triplicate replicate wells were generally used for each peptide culture condition. The leukapheresis product used for the unexposed donors was purchased from a commercial source. Ficoll-Paque PLUS gradient centrifugation was used to isolate PBMCs from leukapheresis product or whole blood. PBMCs were either cryopreserved at -140°C or used fresh in the expansion assay. The QIAamp Micro DNA Kit was used to extract genomic DNA from the CD4+ T cells.

Inclusive of the bounding cysteine and phenylalanine, the CDR3 is 14 residues long. Of the read, only the CDR3 DNA is kept; its 42 bases are in frame from base 1. According to the germline V gene, CDR1 reads SGHTA and CDR2 reads FQGNSA. V and J are truncated by 1 base and 3 bases respectively, leaving an intervening sequence of 10 bases. Overall study results and their limits: Since the crossreactivity analysis centred on spike protein, crossreactivity against other viral proteins was not assessed. Pre-pandemic and post-infection samples were not both contributed by any donor, so tracing of the source of pre-existing responses was limited. The study was constrained by small numbers of patients and of tested TCRs. Approximately 69% of donors had memory CD4+ clonotypes that crossrecognized SARS-CoV-2 and at least one common cold coronavirus spike. Compared with monoreactive clones, crossreactive clones had significantly weaker SARS-CoV-2-driven expansion, a result consistent with antigenic imprinting.

The sequence joins TRBV7-2 to TRBJ2-7, with a weak D call of TRBD2 (6 bases match). Source material: CD4+ T cells from PBMCs, cultured in vitro. The receptor's source is a human donor in good health. The DNA reads TGTGCCAGCAGCTTAGGCCGGGAGTACTACGAGCAGTACTTC. It translates to CASSLGREYYEQYF.